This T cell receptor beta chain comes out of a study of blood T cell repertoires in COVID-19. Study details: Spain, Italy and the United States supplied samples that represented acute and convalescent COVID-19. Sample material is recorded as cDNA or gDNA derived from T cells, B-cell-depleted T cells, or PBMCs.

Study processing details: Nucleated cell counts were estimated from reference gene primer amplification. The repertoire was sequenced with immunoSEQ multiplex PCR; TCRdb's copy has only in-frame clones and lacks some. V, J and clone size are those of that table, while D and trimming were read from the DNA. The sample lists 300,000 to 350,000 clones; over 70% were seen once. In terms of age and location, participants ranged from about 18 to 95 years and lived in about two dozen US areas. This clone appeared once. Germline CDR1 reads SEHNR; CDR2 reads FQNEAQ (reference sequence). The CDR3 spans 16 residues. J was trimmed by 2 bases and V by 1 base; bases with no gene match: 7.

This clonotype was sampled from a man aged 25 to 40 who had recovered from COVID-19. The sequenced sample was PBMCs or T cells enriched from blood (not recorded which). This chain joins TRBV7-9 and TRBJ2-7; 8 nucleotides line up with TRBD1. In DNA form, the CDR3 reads TGTGCCAGCAGCTTAGTTTCAGGGGGCGACGCCTACGAGCAGTACTTC. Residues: CASSLVSGGDAYEQYF.